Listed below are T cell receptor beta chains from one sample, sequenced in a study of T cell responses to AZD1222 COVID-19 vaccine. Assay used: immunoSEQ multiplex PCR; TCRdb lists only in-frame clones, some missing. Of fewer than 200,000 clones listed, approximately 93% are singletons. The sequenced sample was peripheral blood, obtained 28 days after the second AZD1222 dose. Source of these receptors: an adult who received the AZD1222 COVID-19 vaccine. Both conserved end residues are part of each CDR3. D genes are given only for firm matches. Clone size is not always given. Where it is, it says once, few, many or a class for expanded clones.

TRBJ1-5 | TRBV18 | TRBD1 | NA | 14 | TGTGCCAGCTCACCGGGACAGGTCAATCAGCCCCAGCATTTT | CASSPGQVNQPQHF
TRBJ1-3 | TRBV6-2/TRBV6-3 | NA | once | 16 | TGTGCCAGCAGTTACCGTGGTGGAAACTCTGGAAACACCATATATTTT | CASSYRGGNSGNTIYF
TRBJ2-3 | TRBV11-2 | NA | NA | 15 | TGTGCCAGCAGCCCTCGGGGGCTAGGGAAAGATACGCAGTATTTT | CASSPRGLGKDTQYF
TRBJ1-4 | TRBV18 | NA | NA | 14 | TGTGCCAGCTCACCACGGCACGCTAATGAAAAACTGTTTTTT | CASSPRHANEKLFF
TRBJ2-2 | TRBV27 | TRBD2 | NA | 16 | TGTGCCAGCAGTTTACCCCCTAGCGGGAGCCAGGGGGAGCTGTTTTTT | CASSLPPSGSQGELFF
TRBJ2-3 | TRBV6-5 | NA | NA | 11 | TGTGCCAGCAGACTTGGAGATACGCAGTATTTT | CASRLGDTQYF
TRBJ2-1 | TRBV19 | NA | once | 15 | TGTGCCAGTAGTATAGCAAGGGCGGCCTACAATGAGCAGTTCTTC | CASSIARAAYNEQFF
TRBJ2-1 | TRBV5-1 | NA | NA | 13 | TGCGCCAGCAGCCCTGGACTAAGAAATGAGCAGTTCTTC | CASSPGLRNEQFF
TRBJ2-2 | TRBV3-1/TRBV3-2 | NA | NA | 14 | TGTGCCAGCAGCCAAGATACAGCCTACCGGGAGCTGTTTTTT | CASSQDTAYRELFF
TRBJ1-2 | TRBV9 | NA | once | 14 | TGTGCCAGCACGGAAGGGGGGGTAAACTATGGCTACACCTTC | CASTEGGVNYGYTF
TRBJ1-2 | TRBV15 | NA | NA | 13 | TGTGCCACCAGCAGAGAGTGGACCTATGGCTACACCTTC | CATSREWTYGYTF
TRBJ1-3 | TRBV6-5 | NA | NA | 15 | TGTGCCAGCAGTCCGTCCGAAAACTCTGGAAACACCATATATTTT | CASSPSENSGNTIYF
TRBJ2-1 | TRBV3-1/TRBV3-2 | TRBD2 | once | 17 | TGTGCCAGCAGCCGGCGGGGACTAGCGGGAGGAAACAATGAGCAGTTCTTC | CASSRRGLAGGNNEQFF
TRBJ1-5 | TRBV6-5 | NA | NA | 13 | TGTGCCAGCTCGCTCGGTCCTAATCAGCCCCAGCATTTT | CASSLGPNQPQHF
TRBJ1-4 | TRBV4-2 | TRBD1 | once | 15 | TGTGCCAGCAGCCCCCGGACAGGGCCGGATGAAAAACTGTTTTTT | CASSPRTGPDEKLFF
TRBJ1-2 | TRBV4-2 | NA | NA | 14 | TGTGCCAGCAGCCAAGAGATGAGTCAATATGGCTACACCTTC | CASSQEMSQYGYTF
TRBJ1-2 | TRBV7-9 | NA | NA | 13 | TGTGCCAGCAGCTTAGTACAGAACTATGGCTACACCTTC | CASSLVQNYGYTF
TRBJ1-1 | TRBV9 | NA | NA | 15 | TGTGCCAGCAGCGTAGGAGGCCAGGTCTCCACTGAAGCTTTCTTT | CASSVGGQVSTEAFF
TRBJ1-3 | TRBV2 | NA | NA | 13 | TGTGCCAGCAGCGGCCTACTCGGAAACACCATATATTTT | CASSGLLGNTIYF
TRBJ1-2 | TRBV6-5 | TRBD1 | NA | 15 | TGTGCCAGCAGCGTCCGGGACAGGGCTGTCTATGGCTACACCTTC | CASSVRDRAVYGYTF
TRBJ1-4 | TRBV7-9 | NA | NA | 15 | TGTGCCAGCAGCTCTGGGATCCACCTGGATGAAAAACTGTTTTTT | CASSSGIHLDEKLFF
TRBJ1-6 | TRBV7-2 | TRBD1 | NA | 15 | TGTGCCAGCAGCTTAGGATCGGGGACAGGGGTGACCCTCCACTTT | CASSLGSGTGVTLHF
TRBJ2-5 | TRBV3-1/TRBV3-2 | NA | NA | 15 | TGTGCCAGCAGCTCAAGAAGGATCACATGGGAGACCCAGTACTTC | CASSSRRITWETQYF
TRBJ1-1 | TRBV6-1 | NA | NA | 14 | TGTGCCAGCAGTGAATACAGGGATGCCACTGAAGCTTTCTTT | CASSEYRDATEAFF
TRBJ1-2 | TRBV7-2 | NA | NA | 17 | TGTGCCAGCAGCTTAGCTGGCAGGGATATATCCGGGAAAGGCTACACCTTC | CASSLAGRDISGKGYTF
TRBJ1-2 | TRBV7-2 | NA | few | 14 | TGTGCCAGCAGCTTAGGGGCGGGGGAGTATGGCTACACCTTC | CASSLGAGEYGYTF
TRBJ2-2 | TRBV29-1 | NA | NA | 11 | TGCAGCGTTCGGGGGAACGGGGAGCTGTTTTTT | CSVRGNGELFF
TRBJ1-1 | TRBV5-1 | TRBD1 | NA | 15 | TGCGCCAGCACCCGGCAGGGGGGGCAGAACACTGAAGCTTTCTTT | CASTRQGGQNTEAFF
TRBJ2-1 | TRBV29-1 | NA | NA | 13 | TGCAGCGTCGGAGGGGGCTCCTACAATGAGCAGTTCTTC | CSVGGGSYNEQFF
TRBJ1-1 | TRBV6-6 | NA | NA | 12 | TGTGCCAGCAGTCTCGGGGAGACTGAAGCTTTCTTT | CASSLGETEAFF
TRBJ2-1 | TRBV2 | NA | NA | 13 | TGTGCCAGCAGGGGCCAGGGGATTAATGAGCAGTTCTTC | CASRGQGINEQFF
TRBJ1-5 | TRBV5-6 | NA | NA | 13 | NA | CASSLWASGAANF
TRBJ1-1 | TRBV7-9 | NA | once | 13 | TGTGCCAGCAGCCGGACAGCGAACACTGAAGCTTTCTTT | CASSRTANTEAFF
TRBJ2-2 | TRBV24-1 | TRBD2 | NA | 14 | TGTGCCACCCGGGGGGGGGCCCCCACCGGGGAGCTGTTTTTT | CATRGGAPTGELFF
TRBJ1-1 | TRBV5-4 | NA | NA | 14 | TGTGCCAGCAGCTTTGGACTCCTGGGCACTGAAGCTTTCTTT | CASSFGLLGTEAFF